These T cell receptor beta chains were read from a single sample in a study of a mutant IDH1 vaccine in newly diagnosed glioma. These receptors' targets are unknown. The table came from immunoSEQ multiplex PCR; TCRdb's copy has only in-frame clones and leaves some out. The table has approximately 50,000 clones, 80% to 90% seen once. The sequencing here drew on PBMCs, taken from a glioma patient whose treatment included an IDH1 peptide vaccine. Receptor source: a middle-aged man with glioma. CDR3s include the opening cysteine and the closing phenylalanine or tryptophan. Each record gives: D gene, V gene, clone size, J gene, CDR3 protein, CDR3 DNA. The D gene is left open where the match is weak. Size values are once, few and many counts, or a class for expanded clones, and some rows have none.

NA	TRBV6-1	NA	TRBJ1-2	CASSAGVDFGNYGYTF	TGTGCCAGCAGTGCAGGGGTTGATTTCGGGAACTATGGCTACACCTTC
NA	TRBV7-9	NA	TRBJ1-2	CASSHRGGGQNYGYTF	TGTGCCAGCAGCCACCGGGGCGGGGGGCAGAACTATGGCTACACCTTC
NA	TRBV4-2	NA	TRBJ1-1	CASSQGEGLEAFF	TGTGCCAGCAGCCAAGGGGAGGGACTCGAAGCTTTCTTT
NA	TRBV15	NA	TRBJ2-7	CATRARGYEQYF	TGTGCCACCAGGGCCAGGGGCTACGAGCAGTACTTC
NA	TRBV5-1	once	TRBJ1-5	CASSLFTDQPQHF	TGCGCCAGCAGCTTGTTCACCGATCAGCCCCAGCATTTT
NA	TRBV5-1	NA	TRBJ2-7	CASSPEGGQSYEQYF	TGCGCCAGCAGCCCAGAAGGCGGACAATCCTACGAGCAGTACTTC
NA	TRBV5-1	NA	TRBJ2-7	CASSSPREQYF	TGCGCCAGCAGCTCGCCAAGGGAGCAGTACTTC
TRBD2	TRBV10-2	NA	TRBJ2-7	CASRTSGTYEQYF	TGCGCCAGCAGGACTAGCGGGACCTACGAGCAGTACTTC
NA	TRBV6-6	NA	TRBJ2-7	CASSLKDSVYEQYF	TGTGCCAGCAGTTTGAAGGACAGCGTCTACGAGCAGTACTTC
NA	TRBV19	NA	TRBJ2-6	CASSSGRSSGANVLTF	TGTGCCAGTAGTTCCGGGAGATCCTCTGGGGCCAACGTCCTGACTTTC
NA	TRBV7-3	NA	TRBJ1-1	CASSLSGGNTEAFF	TGTGCCAGCAGCTTAAGCGGGGGGAACACTGAAGCTTTCTTT
TRBD1	TRBV25-1	NA	TRBJ1-1	CASSGQGRGVGAFF	TGTGCCAGCAGTGGACAGGGACGGGGGGTCGGAGCTTTCTTT
NA	TRBV14	NA	TRBJ2-7	CASSHQVIEQYF	TGTGCCAGCAGCCATCAAGTCATCGAGCAGTACTTC
NA	TRBV4-3	NA	TRBJ2-7	CASSYGRQTEQYF	TGCGCCAGCAGCTACGGGCGGCAAACGGAGCAGTACTTC
TRBD2	TRBV2	NA	TRBJ2-4	CASVLQGLLAKNIQYF	TGTGCCAGCGTCCTGCAGGGACTACTAGCCAAAAACATTCAGTACTTC
NA	TRBV5-8	NA	TRBJ2-1	CASSSRSRGPYNEQFF	TGTGCCAGCAGCTCAAGATCCCGGGGTCCCTACAATGAGCAGTTCTTC